This T cell receptor beta chain was retrieved from a study of cytomegalovirus exposure and HLA in healthy donors. With respect to this clone: Its matching antigen is unknown.

Study findings and constraints: A later analysis found TCR association rates differed by HLA locus, highest for DRB1 and lowest for HLA-C.

This CDR3 is built from 14 residues. The V end was cut by 4 bases, the J end by 2 bases, with 13 bases between. Germline values: CDR1 SGHDT, CDR2 YYEEEE. Primers for the PCR totalled 60 Vbeta and 13 Jbeta. Here immunoSEQ multiplex PCR was the method, and the copy in TCRdb shows in-frame clones only, minus some. Its listing shows around 53,000 clones. The clonotype was recovered from a male donor in good health and CMV-seropositive. The V call is TRBV5-6, the J call TRBJ2-7, with D tentatively TRBD1 (6 bases). The sample consisted of PBMCs. The CDR3: CASSLGTPAYEQYF. For the CDR3, the DNA is TGTGCCAGCAGCCTCGGGACACCTGCCTACGAGCAGTACTTC.